These 3 T cell receptor beta chains came from one sample sequenced in a study of T cells in Graves' hyperthyroidism and ophthalmopathy. From RNA transcripts, TCR beta CDR3 regions were amplified. The primer set for the first-round RT-PCR of the TCR CDR3 was HTBI. TCRdb independently ran MiXCR on the multiplex PCR reads; one entry per CDR3 protein. The repertoire holds about 350,000 distinct CDR3 sequences, 15% seen once, with roughly a fifth in the top ten. Sequencing input: blood. The receptors shown here come from a woman between 55 and 75 years old with Graves' ophthalmopathy.

This clonotype came up many times. The V call is TRBV6-1, the J call TRBJ2-3; D unclear. Germline V lookup: CDR1 MNHNS, CDR2 SASEGT. The CDR3 contains 15 residues. Trimming cost V 6 bases and J 3 bases, with 16 bases left between them. The CDR3 DNA reads as TGTGCCAGCAGCCCCGGCACGTTTAGGACAGATACGCAGTATTTT. Protein product: CASSPGTFRTDTQYF.

This clonotype was seen only a few times. V is TRBV20-1 and J is TRBJ2-7; TRBD2 matches 10 bases. The CDR3 is 13 amino acids. V dropped 4 bases and J dropped 3; count of bases not matched to a gene: 3. Germline V gene lookup returns CDR1 DFQATT and CDR2 SNEGSKA (reference sequence). CDR3 protein: CSATSGGNYEQYF. DNA of the CDR3: TGCAGTGCTACTAGCGGGGGCAACTACGAGCAGTACTTC.

J is TRBJ1-3 and V is TRBV6-8; 7 nucleotides agree with TRBD1. The CDR3 loop spans 15 amino acids. J lost 0 bases, V lost 4 bases, and 3 bases had no gene match. Germline V lookup: CDR1 MNHGY, CDR2 SAAAGT. CDR3 bases: TGTGCCAGCAGTTTTGACAGGGACTCTGGAAACACCATATATTTT. Translated: CASSFDRDSGNTIYF.